The rows below give T cell receptor beta chains drawn from one sample of a study of blood T cell repertoires in COVID-19. TCRdb keeps only in-frame clones here, not all; method: immunoSEQ multiplex PCR. The sample lists over 55,000 clones; around 87% were seen once. Material: peripheral blood. The receptor set was obtained from a man aged 45-65 years with active COVID-19. The CDR3 runs from the conserved cysteine through the conserved F or W. Fields, in order: J gene, V gene, D gene, clone size, CDR3 protein, CDR3 DNA. A D gene is named only where the DNA matches it firmly. Clone sizes are given selectively: once, few, many, or a class where the clone is expanded.

>TRBJ1-2|TRBV27|TRBD1|once
CASSPGQGAVYGYTF
TGTGCCAGCAGCCCGGGGCAGGGGGCAGTCTATGGCTACACCTTC
>TRBJ1-2|TRBV6-2/TRBV6-3|.|medium-sized
CASSYSADNYGYTF
TGTGCCAGCAGTTACTCGGCCGATAACTATGGCTACACCTTC
>TRBJ2-7|TRBV29-1|TRBD1|.
CSARGQEGSYEQYF
TGCAGCGCGCGGGGACAGGAAGGCTCCTACGAGCAGTACTTC
>TRBJ2-7|TRBV5-6|TRBD2|.
CASSLETLAGGSGEQYF
TGTGCCAGCAGCTTGGAGACCCTAGCGGGGGGATCTGGCGAGCAGTACTTC
>TRBJ2-3|TRBV7-6|.|.
CASSLNQGSTDTQYF
TGTGCCAGCAGCTTAAACCAGGGTAGCACAGATACGCAGTATTTT
>TRBJ1-1|TRBV6-5|TRBD1|.
CASSSGQTLNTEAFF
TGTGCCAGCAGCTCGGGACAGACCCTGAACACTGAAGCTTTCTTT
>TRBJ1-2|TRBV5-8|TRBD1|.
CASSLGNRGHGYTF
TGTGCCAGCAGCCTAGGGAACAGGGGCCATGGCTACACCTTC
>TRBJ1-5|TRBV7-3|.|.
CASSSRSYDQPQHF
TGTGCCAGCAGCTCCAGGTCTTACGATCAGCCCCAGCATTTT
>TRBJ2-5|TRBV10-3|TRBD2|.
CAISGLAKQETQYF
TGTGCCATCAGTGGACTAGCTAAACAAGAGACCCAGTACTTC
>TRBJ2-7|TRBV24-1|TRBD1|.
CATGTATAQYF
TGTGCCACCGGGACAGCTACGGCGCAGTACTTC
>TRBJ2-5|TRBV6-6|.|.
CASSCGQETQYF
TGTGCCAGCAGTTGCGGTCAAGAGACCCAGTACTTC
>TRBJ2-3|TRBV6-5|TRBD2|.
CASRRLAGVADTQYF
TGTGCCAGCAGACGACTAGCGGGAGTGGCAGATACGCAGTATTTT
>TRBJ2-3|TRBV2|.|once
CASSEGGADTQYF
TGTGCCAGCAGTGAAGGGGGAGCAGATACGCAGTATTTT
>TRBJ1-1|TRBV25-1|TRBD1|.
CARPTGRGERAEAFF
TGTGCCAGACCCACGGGCAGGGGGGAAAGGGCTGAAGCTTTCTTT
>TRBJ2-7|TRBV5-1|.|few
CASSLGRGSYEQYF
TGCGCCAGCAGCTTGGGTAGGGGAAGCTACGAGCAGTACTTC
>TRBJ2-7|TRBV4-1|TRBD1|few
CASSHAGTGAYEQYF
TGCGCCAGCAGCCACGCCGGGACAGGGGCCTACGAGCAGTACTTC
>TRBJ2-2|TRBV7-3|TRBD1|.
CASSLTGTGNTGELFF
TGTGCCAGCAGCTTAACCGGGACAGGGAACACCGGGGAGCTGTTTTTT
>TRBJ1-3|TRBV30|.|.
CAWSVGGAGNTIYF
TGTGCCTGGAGTGTAGGAGGGGCCGGAAACACCATATATTTT
>TRBJ1-2|TRBV5-1|TRBD1|.
CASSPTTGVGGYTF
TGCGCCAGCAGCCCGACGACAGGGGTAGGTGGCTACACCTTC
>TRBJ2-3|TRBV19|.|.
CASSIGQGGADTQYF
TGTGCCAGTAGTATAGGTCAGGGAGGCGCAGATACGCAGTATTTT
>TRBJ2-3|TRBV7-9|.|.
CASSLAGAGDTQYF
TGTGCCAGCAGCTTAGCGGGAGCGGGAGATACGCAGTATTTT
>TRBJ2-2|TRBV29-1|.|.
CSVAVAGQRANTGELFF
TGCAGCGTTGCTGTAGCGGGACAGAGAGCGAACACCGGGGAGCTGTTTTTT
>TRBJ2-7|TRBV5-1|.|once
CASSASSMYEQYF
TGCGCCAGCAGCGCATCTAGTATGTACGAGCAGTACTTC
>TRBJ2-2|TRBV5-1|TRBD1|few
CASSLLGGDTGELFF
TGCGCCAGCAGCTTGTTAGGGGGCGACACCGGGGAGCTGTTTTTT
>TRBJ1-1|TRBV28|TRBD1|.
CASSLGQGWSGTEAFF
TGTGCCAGCAGTCTAGGACAGGGTTGGTCGGGCACTGAAGCTTTCTTT
>TRBJ2-7|TRBV3-1/TRBV3-2|TRBD2|once
CASSQGASGGYEQYF
TGTGCCAGCAGCCAAGGGGCTAGCGGGGGCTACGAGCAGTACTTC
>TRBJ2-7|TRBV9|TRBD2|.
CASSVVDSGKPYEQYF
TGTGCCAGCAGCGTAGTAGATAGCGGGAAACCCTACGAGCAGTACTTC
>TRBJ1-2|TRBV5-6|TRBD1|.
CASSRTGDDYGYTF
TGTGCCAGCAGCCGGACAGGGGATGACTATGGCTACACCTTC
>TRBJ2-7|TRBV7-9|TRBD1|once
CASSGGQLKPREQYF
TGTGCCAGCAGCGGGGGACAGCTAAAGCCTCGGGAGCAGTACTTC
>TRBJ2-1|TRBV4-1|TRBD1|.
CASSQPYRGRYNEQFF
TGCGCCAGCAGCCAACCCTACAGGGGGAGGTACAATGAGCAGTTCTTC
>TRBJ2-7|TRBV2|.|many
CASTDGGGWGRVYEQYF
TGTGCCAGCACCGATGGAGGGGGCTGGGGTAGGGTGTACGAGCAGTACTTC
>TRBJ2-2|TRBV10-3|.|.
CAISEGGLPPGELFF
TGTGCCATCAGTGAGGGGGGACTGCCCCCCGGGGAGCTGTTTTTT
>TRBJ1-1|TRBV25-1|TRBD1|.
CASSEARQGARSAEAFF
TGTGCCAGCAGTGAAGCCCGACAGGGGGCGAGGTCGGCTGAAGCTTTCTTT
>TRBJ1-1|TRBV6-6|.|.
CASSYSRGTNTEAFF
TGTGCCAGCAGTTACTCTCGGGGGACGAACACTGAAGCTTTCTTT
>TRBJ2-1|TRBV4-2|.|.
CASSQGSEQFF
TGTGCCAGCAGCCAAGGGAGTGAGCAGTTCTTC
>TRBJ2-3|TRBV6-5|.|.
CASRGTSTDTQYF
TGTGCCAGCAGGGGGACTTCCACAGATACGCAGTATTTT
>TRBJ2-7|TRBV28|.|few
CASSPPGLISYEQYF
TGTGCCAGCAGTCCCCCGGGACTCATCTCCTACGAGCAGTACTTC
>TRBJ2-3|TRBV18|TRBD1|.
CASSPPDRGLADTQYF
TGTGCCAGCTCACCACCGGACAGGGGGCTGGCAGATACGCAGTATTTT
>TRBJ1-1|TRBV5-8|.|once
CASNFRGGATEAFF
TGTGCCAGCAACTTTCGGGGAGGGGCCACTGAAGCTTTCTTT
>TRBJ2-2|TRBV28|TRBD2|.
CASTLFPSNERGNTGELFF
TGTGCCAGCACCCTTTTCCCGAGCAACGAGCGGGGGAACACCGGGGAGCTGTTTTTT
>TRBJ2-2|TRBV10-3|TRBD1|few
CAISAGTGNTGELFF
TGTGCCATCAGTGCCGGGACAGGGAACACCGGGGAGCTGTTTTTT
>TRBJ2-2|TRBV5-1|.|few
CASSPGTANTGELFF
TGCGCCAGCAGTCCCGGGACTGCCAACACCGGGGAGCTGTTTTTT
>TRBJ2-7|TRBV7-2|.|.
CASWGRAGEQYF
TGTGCCAGCTGGGGCAGGGCCGGGGAGCAGTACTTC
>TRBJ1-1|TRBV10-3|TRBD1|.
CAIRPGQGSPEAFF
TGTGCCATCAGGCCCGGACAGGGAAGTCCTGAAGCTTTCTTT
>TRBJ1-2|TRBV27|.|once
CASSPTPSYGYTF
TGTGCCAGCAGTCCAACTCCGAGCTATGGCTACACCTTC